These 21 T cell receptor beta chains came from one sample sequenced in a study of shared clonotypes between healthy human individuals. Sequencing used immunoSEQ multiplex PCR; TCRdb keeps in-frame clones, though not all of them. Of about 1.9 million clones in the sample, over 85% were seen once. CD8 cells classed as naive were CD45RO-negative and positively selected for CCR7, excluding terminally differentiated effector memory CD45RA+ cells. The source material was naive CD8+ T cells from PBMCs. The source of these receptors is a man aged 18-30 years in good health. Some clones in this sample may be carry-over from other donors' samples.

V is TRBV29-1 and J is TRBJ1-2, with D maybe TRBD1 (5 bases). This CDR3 is 13 amino acids long. Trimming cost V 4 bases and J 3 bases, with 12 bases left between them. CDR1 and CDR2 from the germline V gene are SQVTM and ANQGSEA. For the CDR3, the DNA is TGCAGCGTTGTCGGGGGGACTTACTATGGCTACACCTTC. Translation gives CSVVGGTYYGYTF.

This chain links TRBV5-1 with TRBJ2-1, with 13 nucleotides matching TRBD2. This CDR3 spans 17 amino acids. Germline assignment: CDR1 SGHRS and CDR2 YFSETQ. V dropped 0 bases and J dropped 7; count of bases not matched to a gene: 7. This chain's CDR3 is CASSLVGTSGVYNEQFF. The CDR3 DNA reads as TGCGCCAGCAGCTTGGTTGGGACTAGCGGGGTGTATAATGAGCAGTTCTTC.

The chain carries TRBV5-4 and TRBJ2-7; a possible D gene is TRBD1 (5 bases). V was trimmed by 4 bases and J by 4 bases, leaving 9 bases between them. The CDR3 covers 12 residues. Per germline, CDR1 SGHNT and CDR2 YYREEE (reference sequence). The CDR3 nucleotides read TGTGCCAGCAGCGCCGACAGTTACGAGCAGTACTTC. This codes for CASSADSYEQYF.

The chain combines TRBV29-1 with TRBJ1-1; D is unresolved. V shed 2 bases and J shed 1 base, with 8 bases lying between them. The germline V gene encodes CDR1 SQVTM and CDR2 ANQGSEA. This CDR3 contains 13 residues. In nucleotides, the CDR3 is TGCAGCGTTGAAAGGGCAGGGAACACTGAAGCTTTCTTT. It translates to CSVERAGNTEAFF. Filled out from reference TRBV29-1 and TRBJ1-1, the complete variable domain reads SAVISQKPSRDICQRGTSLTIQCQVDSQVTMMFWYRQQPGQSLTLIATANQGSEATYESGFVIDKFPISRPNLTFSTLTVSNMSPEDSSIYLCSVERAGNTEAFFGQGTRLTVV.

The chain combines TRBV5-1 with TRBJ2-3, with TRBD2 matching over 8 bases. V lost 5 bases to trimming and J lost 2 bases; unmatched junction nucleotides: 4. The germline V gene has CDR1 SGHRS and CDR2 YFSETQ. CDR3 length: 14 residues. CDR3 sequence: CASSKREPTDTQYF. CDR3 DNA: TGCGCCAGCAGTAAGCGGGAGCCCACAGATACGCAGTATTTT.

Turning to this clone: The sample carries other DNA sequences with the same CDR3. The chain couples TRBV7-9 to TRBJ2-7; D not certain. Germline values: CDR1 SEHNR, CDR2 FQNEAQ (reference sequence). With 1 base removed from V and 2 bases from J, the gap between germline ends came to 3 bases. The CDR3 contains 12 residues. CDR3 bases: TGTGCCAGCAGCTTAGTTGCCTACGAGCAGTACTTC. This encodes CASSLVAYEQYF.

For this clone: This sample includes further DNA sequences coding for the same CDR3. The V gene is TRBV6-1, the J gene TRBJ2-7, with D perhaps matching TRBD1 (5 bases). The V end was cut by 3 bases, the J end by 1 base, with 7 bases between. Germline values: CDR1 MNHNS, CDR2 SASEGT. The CDR3 contains 13 residues. In DNA form, the CDR3 reads TGTGCCAGCAGTGATTCAGGGTCCTACGAGCAGTACTTC. This codes for CASSDSGSYEQYF.

This clone was found a few times. The chain couples TRBV4-1 to TRBJ2-7, with D perhaps TRBD2 (5 bases). Germline CDR1 reads MGHRA; CDR2 reads YSYEKL. The CDR3 length is 16 residues. The V end lost 0 bases, the J end lost 1 base, and 13 bases lay between the germline ends. CDR3 amino acids: CASSQEVGGLSYEQYF. The CDR3 bases are TGCGCCAGCAGCCAAGAGGTCGGAGGCTTGTCCTACGAGCAGTACTTC.

This chain joins TRBV6-6 and TRBJ2-6; D gene ambiguous. With 2 bases removed from V and 0 bases from J, the gap between germline ends came to 8 bases. Germline CDR1 is MNHNY and CDR2 is SVGAGI (reference sequence). The CDR3 is made up of 16 amino acids. The CDR3 DNA is TGTGCCAGCAGTTACCCCCTAGTCTCTGGGGCCAACGTCCTGACTTTC. Translating gives CASSYPLVSGANVLTF.

To note about this clone: Other DNA sequences of this sample code for an identical CDR3. This chain connects TRBV9 to TRBJ1-3; D gene ambiguous. CDR3 size: 15 residues. Trimming removed 2 bases from V and 0 bases from J, with 9 bases in between. Germline lookup yields CDR1 SGDLS and CDR2 YYNGEE. The CDR3 coding sequence is TGTGCCAGCAGCGTCGGGCAGTCCTCTGGAAACACCATATATTTT. This sequence encodes CASSVGQSSGNTIYF.

This clone was detected only once. The chain combines TRBV7-2 with TRBJ2-1; 8 positions agree with TRBD2. The CDR3 runs to 17 residues. V trimming: 7 bases; J trimming: 1 base; junction bases outside the gene matches: 12. The germline V gene has CDR1 SGHTA and CDR2 FQGNSA. The CDR3 coding sequence is TGTGCCAGCACCCCCACGCCGGCGGGAGGTTCCTACAATGAGCAGTTCTTC. This sequence encodes CASTPTPAGGSYNEQFF.

This clone was counted a single time. The gene calls are TRBV14 and TRBJ2-1; no clear D. In germline, CDR1 is SGHDN, CDR2 FVKESK. Trimming pared 3 bases from V and 8 bases from J, leaving 14 bases between. CDR3 length: 14 amino acids. CDR3 bases: TGTGCCAGCAGCCATAAACTTAGCCGCCATGAGCAGTTCTTC. It translates to CASSHKLSRHEQFF. Together with reference TRBV14 and TRBJ2-1, the CDR3 gives the full variable domain: EAGVTQFPSHSVIEKGQTVTLRCDPISGHDNLYWYRRVMGKEIKFLLHFVKESKQDESGMPNNRFLAERTGGTYSTLKVQPAELEDSGVYFCASSHKLSRHEQFFGPGTRLTVL.

CDR3 region: CASSQEGLTAYKNIQYF. The CDR3, as DNA: TGCGCCAGCAGCCAAGAAGGTCTAACGGCTTACAAAAACATTCAGTACTTC. The genes are TRBV4-3 and TRBJ2-4, with D unresolved. V lost 0 bases and J lost 3, with 15 bases in between. The CDR3 consists of 17 residues. CDR1 is LGHNA and CDR2 is YSLEER in the germline V gene.

This clone was picked up a small number of times. This sequence joins TRBV6-6 and TRBJ1-4; weak D call: TRBD1 (5 bases). The germline V and J ends were trimmed by 2 bases and 12 bases, with 7 bases remaining between them. The CDR3 runs to 11 residues. Germline V gene lookup returns CDR1 MNHNY and CDR2 SVGAGI (reference sequence). The CDR3 sequence is CASSYGAELFF. CDR3 in DNA: TGTGCCAGCAGTTACGGGGCTGAACTGTTTTTT.

This chain connects TRBV27 to TRBJ1-5; D gene ambiguous. The CDR3 has 14 residues. The V and J ends lost 5 bases and 6 bases respectively, with 14 bases between them. In germline, CDR1 is MNHEY, CDR2 SMNVEV (reference sequence). CDR3 region: CASSLHTAGQPQHF. The CDR3 coding sequence is TGTGCCAGCAGTCTCCACACGGCTGGTCAGCCCCAGCATTTT.

The V and J genes are TRBV27 and TRBJ2-1; 8 nucleotides line up with TRBD1. There are 14 residues in the CDR3. CDR1 MNHEY and CDR2 SMNVEV come from the germline V gene (reference sequence). Germline trimming cut 6 bases from V and 4 bases from J; bases unmatched to any gene: 5. The CDR3 DNA reads as TGTGCCAGCAGCTGGGGACAGGTATACAATGAGCAGTTCTTC. This gives the protein CASSWGQVYNEQFF.

The rearrangement links TRBV27 to TRBJ2-5, with 10 positions matching TRBD1. CDR3 length: 16 amino acids. Losses at the gene ends were 0 bases for V and 7 bases for J; bases not matched to a gene: 8. CDR1 and CDR2 (germline): MNHEY, SMNVEV (reference sequence). The CDR3 protein is CASSLSAGTGVGTQYF. The CDR3 region has the DNA TGTGCCAGCAGTTTATCCGCCGGGACAGGGGTCGGGACCCAGTACTTC.

The chain joins TRBV12-2 to TRBJ2-7; TRBD2, the table's D call, was not compared with the DNA. TRBV12-2 has pseudogene status. The CDR3 spans 22 residues. In nucleotides, the CDR3 is TGTGCAAGTCGCTTAGATAAAGTAGGGTCTAGCGGGATTTCAGAAGGCTCCTACGAGCAGTACTTC. Translation: CASRLDKVGSSGISEGSYEQYF.

The chain links TRBV6-1 to TRBJ2-1; 9 positions match TRBD1. The V and J ends lost 7 bases and 9 bases, in that order; junction bases with no gene match: 13. This CDR3 region has 15 residues. The germline gives CDR1 MNHNS, CDR2 SASEGT. The DNA for the CDR3 is TGTGCCAGCACCTGGGGACAGGGAGAGTTTGGTGAGCAGTTCTTC. It yields the protein CASTWGQGEFGEQFF.

The rearrangement links TRBV7-9 to TRBJ1-4, with a possible D match to TRBD1 (5 bases). The CDR3 contains 19 residues. V gave up 3 bases and J gave up 8 bases, with 28 bases separating them. Germline CDR1 is SEHNR and CDR2 is FQNEAQ (reference sequence). The CDR3 nucleotides are TGTGCCAGCAGCTTCCCCCGGGGGGAAGGGATCAGTTCGGGGGAAAAACTGTTTTTT. Protein sequence: CASSFPRGEGISSGEKLFF.

This sequence joins TRBV7-2 and TRBJ2-2, with TRBD2 matching 16 bases. CDR1 is SGHTA, CDR2 FQGNSA, per germline. The CDR3 totals 18 residues. The V segment lost 0 bases and the J segment 7 bases; nucleotides outside the gene matches: 5. CDR3 protein: CASSLAGTSGRAIGELFF. CDR3 DNA: TGTGCCAGCAGCTTAGCCGGGACTAGCGGGAGGGCCATCGGGGAGCTGTTTTTT.